These 14 T cell receptor beta chains were all obtained from the same sample, sequenced in a study of cytomegalovirus exposure and HLA in healthy donors. Vbeta (60) and Jbeta (13) primers were used in the PCR. Measured with immunoSEQ multiplex PCR; TCRdb has only the in-frame clones, and not every one. The profile shows some 110,000 clones, around 75% of them singletons. The sequenced material came from PBMCs. These receptors were collected from a woman between 18 and 29 years old in good health and CMV-seronegative.

The chain couples TRBV6-1 to TRBJ1-5; no clear D gene. Germline V gene data show CDR1 as MNHNS and CDR2 as SASEGT. V was trimmed by 7 bases and J by 3 bases, leaving 16 bases between them. The CDR3 runs to 15 residues. The CDR3 here is CASNQLDPPNQPQHF. CDR3 nucleotides: TGTGCCAGCAATCAGCTAGACCCCCCCAATCAGCCCCAGCATTTT.

This rearrangement joins TRBV5-4 to TRBJ2-7, with D perhaps matching TRBD1 (5 bases). There are 14 residues in the CDR3. The germline CDR1 and CDR2 sequences are SGHNT and YYREEE (reference sequence). Trimming removed 1 base at V and 3 bases at J, with 11 bases between. The CDR3 protein is CASSLSGLFYEQYF. CDR3 in DNA: TGTGCCAGCAGCTTGTCAGGGCTTTTCTACGAGCAGTACTTC. The complete variable domain, with remaining parts taken from reference TRBV5-4 and TRBJ2-7, reads ETGVTQSPTHLIKTRGQQVTLRCSSQSGHNTVSWYQQALGQGPQFIFQYYREEENGRGNFPPRFSGLQFPNYSSELNVNALELDDSALYLCASSLSGLFYEQYFGPGTRLTVT.

The chain joins TRBV14 to TRBJ1-1; the match to TRBD1 covers 7 bases. Germline V gene lookup returns CDR1 SGHDN and CDR2 FVKESK. The CDR3 has 16 amino acids. V gave up 4 bases and J gave up 1 base; unmatched junction bases: 9. The CDR3 here is CASSRAPGQQNTEAFF. The DNA of the CDR3 is TGTGCCAGCAGCCGCGCTCCGGGACAGCAGAACACTGAAGCTTTCTTT.

The chain combines TRBV9 with TRBJ1-3, with D possibly being TRBD1 (6 bases). This CDR3 is built from 17 residues. Between the trimmed V and J ends, which lost 3 bases and 0 bases, there was a span of 16 bases. The germline gives CDR1 SGDLS, CDR2 YYNGEE. The CDR3 DNA reads as TGTGCCAGCAGCGCCCGACAGGTTTCCTTCTCTGGAAACACCATATATTTT. This sequence encodes CASSARQVSFSGNTIYF.

About this clone: This sample also contains other DNA sequences that code for the same CDR3. The chain carries TRBV5-6 and TRBJ2-7, with a tentative D call TRBD1 (5 bases). This CDR3 is built from 14 residues. V was trimmed by 0 bases and J by 3 bases, leaving 10 bases between them. Germline CDR1 is SGHDT and CDR2 is YYEEEE. CDR3 amino acids: CASSLGAGFYEQYF. In DNA, the CDR3 is TGTGCCAGCAGCTTGGGGGCAGGGTTCTACGAGCAGTACTTC.

The CDR3 DNA is TGTGCCAGCAGTATGGGACAGGGCGAGCAGTACTTC. It yields the protein CASSMGQGEQYF. This chain links TRBV6-6 with TRBJ2-7, with 9 bases lining up with TRBD1. Germline CDR1 reads MNHNY; CDR2 reads SVGAGI (reference sequence). The CDR3 is 12 residues long. V shed 5 bases, J shed 6 bases, and the junction held 2 bases outside the gene matches.

This clone was seen only once. The gene calls are TRBV28 and TRBJ1-2; 10 nucleotides agree with TRBD1. CDR1 is MDHEN, CDR2 SYDVKM, per germline. V was pared by 3 bases and J by 6 bases, with 4 bases of the junction left unmatched. There are 14 residues in the CDR3. This CDR3 reads CASSLTGTGDGYTF. The CDR3, as DNA: TGTGCCAGCAGTTTGACCGGGACAGGGGATGGCTACACCTTC.

This rearrangement joins TRBV7-9 to TRBJ2-2; TRBD1 matches 8 bases. The V gene's germline CDR1 is SEHNR and CDR2 FQNEAQ (reference sequence). V shed 5 bases, J shed 0 bases, and the junction held 2 bases outside the gene matches. The CDR3 extends over 15 amino acids. The chain's CDR3 is CASSGQGPNTGELFF. CDR3 DNA sequence: TGTGCCAGCAGCGGACAGGGACCGAACACCGGGGAGCTGTTTTTT.

The gene calls are TRBV5-1 and TRBJ1-6; TRBD1 aligns across 7 bases. The CDR3 extends over 16 amino acids. Germline loops: CDR1 SGHRS, CDR2 YFSETQ. J gave up 3 bases and V 4 bases, and 7 bases lay outside the gene matches. The chain's CDR3 is CASSLTDRDYNSPLHF. The CDR3 DNA is TGCGCCAGCAGCCTCACCGACAGGGACTATAATTCACCCCTCCACTTT.

The chain links TRBV29-1 to TRBJ1-5, with 7 bases that match TRBD1. V was clipped by 7 bases and J by 2 bases; unmatched bases: 8. Per the germline V gene, CDR1 is SQVTM and CDR2 is ANQGSEA. The CDR3 runs 14 residues. The DNA of the CDR3 is TGCAGCGCCGCGACAGGGAAGGGCAATCAGCCCCAGCATTTT. Amino acids: CSAATGKGNQPQHF.

The rearrangement links TRBV19 to TRBJ1-2, with 7 nucleotides matching TRBD1. The length of the CDR3 is 12 residues. V shed 10 bases and J 0 bases; nucleotides not matched to a gene: 2. Germline CDR1 reads LNHDA; CDR2 reads SQIVND (reference sequence). The CDR3 spells CAIGTANYGYTF. CDR3 nucleotides: TGTGCCATAGGGACAGCTAACTATGGCTACACCTTC.

The V gene is TRBV4-1, the J gene TRBJ2-1; 7 positions match TRBD2. Germline V lookup: CDR1 MGHRA, CDR2 YSYEKL. The V segment lost 3 bases and the J segment 4 bases; nucleotides outside the gene matches: 6. The CDR3 runs to 15 residues. The CDR3 DNA reads as TGCGCCAGCAGCCAGCCAGCGGGGCAGTACAATGAGCAGTTCTTC. It encodes CASSQPAGQYNEQFF.

This chain links TRBV19 with TRBJ2-3, with 12 bases identical to TRBD2. CDR3 length: 17 residues. The J segment lost 0 bases and the V segment lost 4 bases, leaving 5 bases of the junction unmatched. Germline V lookup: CDR1 LNHDA, CDR2 SQIVND (reference sequence). The CDR3 nucleotides are TGTGCCAGTAGTACAAAAGGACTAGCGGGGAGCACAGATACGCAGTATTTT. Translation: CASSTKGLAGSTDTQYF. The full variable domain, rest sourced from reference TRBV19 and TRBJ2-3, is DGGITQSPKYLFRKEGQNVTLSCEQNLNHDAMYWYRQDPGQGLRLIYYSQIVNDFQKGDIAEGYSVSREKKESFPLTVTSAQKNPTAFYLCASSTKGLAGSTDTQYFGPGTRLTVL.

This chain connects TRBV5-6 to TRBJ1-5; D gene ambiguous. The V end lost 2 bases, the J end lost 0 bases, and 9 bases lay between the germline ends. CDR1 SGHDT and CDR2 YYEEEE come from the germline V gene. The CDR3 is made up of 15 amino acids. CDR3 sequence reads: CASSLGLDSNQPQHF. The CDR3 DNA reads as TGTGCCAGCAGCTTAGGCCTAGATAGCAATCAGCCCCAGCATTTT.